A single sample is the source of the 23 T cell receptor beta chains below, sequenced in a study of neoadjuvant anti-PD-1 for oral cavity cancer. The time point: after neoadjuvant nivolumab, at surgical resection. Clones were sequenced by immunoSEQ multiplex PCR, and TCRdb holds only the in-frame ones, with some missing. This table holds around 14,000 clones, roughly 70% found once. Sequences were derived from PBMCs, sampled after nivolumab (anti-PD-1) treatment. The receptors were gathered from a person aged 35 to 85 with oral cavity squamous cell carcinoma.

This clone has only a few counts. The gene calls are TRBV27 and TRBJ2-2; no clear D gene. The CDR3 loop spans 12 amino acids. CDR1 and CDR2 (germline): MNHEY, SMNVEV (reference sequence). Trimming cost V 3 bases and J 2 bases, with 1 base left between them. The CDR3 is CASSFNTGELFF. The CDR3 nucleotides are TGTGCCAGCAGTTTCAACACCGGGGAGCTGTTTTTT.

The CDR3 sequence is CASSFSGGWRETQYF. The CDR3 DNA sequence: TGTGCCAGCAGTTTTTCAGGGGGATGGCGGGAGACCCAGTACTTC. The rearrangement joins TRBV27 to TRBJ2-5; TRBD1 aligns across 7 bases. This CDR3 contains 15 residues. V lost 3 bases to trimming and J lost 5 bases; unmatched junction nucleotides: 9. Looked up from germline, CDR1 is MNHEY and CDR2 is SMNVEV (reference sequence).

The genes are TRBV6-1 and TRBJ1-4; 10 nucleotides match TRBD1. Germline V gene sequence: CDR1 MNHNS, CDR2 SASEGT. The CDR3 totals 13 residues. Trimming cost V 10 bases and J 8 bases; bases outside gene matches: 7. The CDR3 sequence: CATRTGGDEKLFF. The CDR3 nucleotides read TGTGCCACAAGGACAGGGGGAGACGAAAAACTGTTTTTT.

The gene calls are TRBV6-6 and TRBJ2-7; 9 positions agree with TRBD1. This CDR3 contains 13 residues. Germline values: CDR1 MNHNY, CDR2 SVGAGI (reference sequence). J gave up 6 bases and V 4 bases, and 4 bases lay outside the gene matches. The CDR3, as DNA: TGTGCCAGCAGTTCGGGACAGGGCGGCGAGCAGTACTTC. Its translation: CASSSGQGGEQYF.

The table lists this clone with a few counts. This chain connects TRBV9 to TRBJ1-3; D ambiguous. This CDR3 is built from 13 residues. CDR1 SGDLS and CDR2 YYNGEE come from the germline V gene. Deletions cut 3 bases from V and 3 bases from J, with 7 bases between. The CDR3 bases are TGTGCCAGCAGCGACTCGGGTGGAAACACCATATATTTT. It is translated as CASSDSGGNTIYF.

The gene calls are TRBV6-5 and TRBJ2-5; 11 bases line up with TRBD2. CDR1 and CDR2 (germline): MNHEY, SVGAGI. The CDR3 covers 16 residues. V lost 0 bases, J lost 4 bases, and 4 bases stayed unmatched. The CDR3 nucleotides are TGTGCCAGCAGTTACTCATCCGGGACTAGCGGAGAGACCCAGTACTTC. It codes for CASSYSSGTSGETQYF.

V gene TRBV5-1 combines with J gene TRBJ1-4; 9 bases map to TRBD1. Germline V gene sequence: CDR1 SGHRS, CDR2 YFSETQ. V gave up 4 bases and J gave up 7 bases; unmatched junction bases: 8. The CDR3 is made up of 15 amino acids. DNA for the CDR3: TGCGCCAGCAGCGGAGCCGGGACAGGGAGTGAAAAACTGTTTTTT. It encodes CASSGAGTGSEKLFF.

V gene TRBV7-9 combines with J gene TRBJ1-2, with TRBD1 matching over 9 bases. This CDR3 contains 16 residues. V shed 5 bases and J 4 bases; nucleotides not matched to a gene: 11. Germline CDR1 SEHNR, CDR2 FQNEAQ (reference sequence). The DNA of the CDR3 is TGTGCCAGCAGCAACCGGGACAGGGAGGGCGGCTATGGCTACACCTTC. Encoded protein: CASSNRDREGGYGYTF.

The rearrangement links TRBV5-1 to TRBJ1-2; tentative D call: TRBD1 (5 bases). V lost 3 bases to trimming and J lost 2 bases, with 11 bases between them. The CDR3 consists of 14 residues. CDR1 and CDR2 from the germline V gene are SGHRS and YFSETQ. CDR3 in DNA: TGCGCCAGCAGCTACGGGACGGGGAACTATGGCTACACCTTC. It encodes CASSYGTGNYGYTF.

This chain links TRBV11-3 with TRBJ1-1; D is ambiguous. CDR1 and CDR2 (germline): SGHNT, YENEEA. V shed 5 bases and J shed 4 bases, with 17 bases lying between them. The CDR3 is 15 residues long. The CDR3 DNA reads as TGTGCCAGCAGCCCCCGGTCCCGGAGGGTCACTGAAGCTTTCTTT. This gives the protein CASSPRSRRVTEAFF.

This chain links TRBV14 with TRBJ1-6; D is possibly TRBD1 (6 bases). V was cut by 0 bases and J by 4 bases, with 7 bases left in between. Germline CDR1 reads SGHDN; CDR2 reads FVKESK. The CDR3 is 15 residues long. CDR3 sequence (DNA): TGTGCCAGCAGCCAAGAAGGACAGTATAATTCACCCCTCCACTTT. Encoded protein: CASSQEGQYNSPLHF. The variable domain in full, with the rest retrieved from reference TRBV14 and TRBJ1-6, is EAGVTQFPSHSVIEKGQTVTLRCDPISGHDNLYWYRRVMGKEIKFLLHFVKESKQDESGMPNNRFLAERTGGTYSTLKVQPAELEDSGVYFCASSQEGQYNSPLHFGNGTRLTVT.

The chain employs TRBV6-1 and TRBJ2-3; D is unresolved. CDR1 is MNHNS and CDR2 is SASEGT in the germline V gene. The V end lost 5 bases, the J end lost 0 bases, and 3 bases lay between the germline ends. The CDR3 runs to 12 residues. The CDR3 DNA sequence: TGTGCCAGCAGTAGAAGCACAGATACGCAGTATTTT. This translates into CASSRSTDTQYF.

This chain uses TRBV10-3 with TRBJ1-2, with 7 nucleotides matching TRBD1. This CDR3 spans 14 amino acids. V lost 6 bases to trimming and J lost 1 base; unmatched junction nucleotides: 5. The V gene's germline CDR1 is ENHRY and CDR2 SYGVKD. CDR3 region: CAISRTGGNYGYTF. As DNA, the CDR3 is TGTGCCATCAGCCGGACAGGAGGTAACTATGGCTACACCTTC.

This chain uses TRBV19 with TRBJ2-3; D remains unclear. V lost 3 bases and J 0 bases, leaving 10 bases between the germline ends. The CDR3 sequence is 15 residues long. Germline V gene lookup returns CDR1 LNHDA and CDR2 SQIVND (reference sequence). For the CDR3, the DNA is TGTGCCAGTAGTATGATTACGACTAGCACAGATACGCAGTATTTT. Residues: CASSMITTSTDTQYF. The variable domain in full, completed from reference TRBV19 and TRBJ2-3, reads DGGITQSPKYLFRKEGQNVTLSCEQNLNHDAMYWYRQDPGQGLRLIYYSQIVNDFQKGDIAEGYSVSREKKESFPLTVTSAQKNPTAFYLCASSMITTSTDTQYFGPGTRLTVL.

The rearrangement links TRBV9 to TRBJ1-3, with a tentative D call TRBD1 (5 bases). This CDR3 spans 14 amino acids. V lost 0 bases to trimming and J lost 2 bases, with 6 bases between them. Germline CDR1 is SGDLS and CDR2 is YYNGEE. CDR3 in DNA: TGTGCCAGCAGCGTAGCGGGGCCTGGAAACACCATATATTTT. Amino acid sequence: CASSVAGPGNTIYF.

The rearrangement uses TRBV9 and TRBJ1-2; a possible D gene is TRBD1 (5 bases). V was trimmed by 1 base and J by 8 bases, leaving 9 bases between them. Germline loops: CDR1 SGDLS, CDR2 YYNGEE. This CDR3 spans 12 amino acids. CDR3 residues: CASSVQGGGYTF. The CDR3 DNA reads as TGTGCCAGCAGCGTACAGGGCGGCGGCTACACCTTC.

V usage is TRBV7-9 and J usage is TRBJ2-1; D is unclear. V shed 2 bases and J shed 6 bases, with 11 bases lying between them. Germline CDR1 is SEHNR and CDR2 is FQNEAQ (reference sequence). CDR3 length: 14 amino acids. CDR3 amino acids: CASSLSQLFNEQFF. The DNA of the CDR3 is TGTGCCAGCAGCTTAAGTCAGCTATTCAATGAGCAGTTCTTC. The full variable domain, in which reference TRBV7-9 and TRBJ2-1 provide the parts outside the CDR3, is DTGVSQNPRHKITKRGQNVTFRCDPISEHNRLYWYRQTLGQGPEFLTYFQNEAQLEKSRLLSDRFSAERPKGSFSTLEIQRTEQGDSAMYLCASSLSQLFNEQFFGPGTRLTVL.

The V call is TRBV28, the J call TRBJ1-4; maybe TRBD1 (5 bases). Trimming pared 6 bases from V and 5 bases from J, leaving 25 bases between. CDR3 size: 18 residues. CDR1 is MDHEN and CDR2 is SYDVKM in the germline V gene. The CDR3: CASSVTGPQLVKNEKLFF. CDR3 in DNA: TGTGCCAGCAGCGTAACGGGACCACAACTCGTAAAAAATGAAAAACTGTTTTTT.

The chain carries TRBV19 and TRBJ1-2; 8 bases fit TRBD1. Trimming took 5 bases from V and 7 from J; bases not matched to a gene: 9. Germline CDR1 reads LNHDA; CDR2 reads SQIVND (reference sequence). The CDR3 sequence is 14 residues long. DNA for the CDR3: TGTGCCAGTAGTCGACAGGGGTTTTTCTCTGGCTACACCTTC. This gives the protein CASSRQGFFSGYTF.

The CDR3 DNA reads TGTGCTAGTCGGGACAGGTCAAACAATCAGCCCCAGCATTTT. Amino acid sequence: CASRDRSNNQPQHF. The rearrangement links TRBV12-5 to TRBJ1-5; 8 nucleotides match TRBD1. The CDR3 extends over 14 amino acids. Trimming at V came to 8 bases and at J to 3 bases, leaving 6 bases not matched to a gene. Per germline, CDR1 LGHNT and CDR2 FRNRAP.

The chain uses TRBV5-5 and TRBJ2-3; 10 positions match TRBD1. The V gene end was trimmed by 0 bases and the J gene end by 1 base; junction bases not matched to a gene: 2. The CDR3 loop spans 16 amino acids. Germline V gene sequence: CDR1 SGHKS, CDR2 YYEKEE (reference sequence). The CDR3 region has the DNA TGTGCCAGCAGCTTGGCTGGGACAGGGGGCACAGATACGCAGTATTTT. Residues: CASSLAGTGGTDTQYF.

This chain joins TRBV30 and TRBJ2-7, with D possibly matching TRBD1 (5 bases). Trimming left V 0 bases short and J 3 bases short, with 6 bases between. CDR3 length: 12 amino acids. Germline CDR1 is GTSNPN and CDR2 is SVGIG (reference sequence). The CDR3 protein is CAWSVGVYEQYF. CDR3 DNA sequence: TGTGCCTGGAGTGTAGGGGTCTACGAGCAGTACTTC.

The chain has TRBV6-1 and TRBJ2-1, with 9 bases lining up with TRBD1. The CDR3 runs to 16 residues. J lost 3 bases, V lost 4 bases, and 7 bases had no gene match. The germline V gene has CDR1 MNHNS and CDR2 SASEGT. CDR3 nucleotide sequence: TGTGCCAGCAGTGGGCCGGGACAGGGTGTCTACAATGAGCAGTTCTTC. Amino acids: CASSGPGQGVYNEQFF.